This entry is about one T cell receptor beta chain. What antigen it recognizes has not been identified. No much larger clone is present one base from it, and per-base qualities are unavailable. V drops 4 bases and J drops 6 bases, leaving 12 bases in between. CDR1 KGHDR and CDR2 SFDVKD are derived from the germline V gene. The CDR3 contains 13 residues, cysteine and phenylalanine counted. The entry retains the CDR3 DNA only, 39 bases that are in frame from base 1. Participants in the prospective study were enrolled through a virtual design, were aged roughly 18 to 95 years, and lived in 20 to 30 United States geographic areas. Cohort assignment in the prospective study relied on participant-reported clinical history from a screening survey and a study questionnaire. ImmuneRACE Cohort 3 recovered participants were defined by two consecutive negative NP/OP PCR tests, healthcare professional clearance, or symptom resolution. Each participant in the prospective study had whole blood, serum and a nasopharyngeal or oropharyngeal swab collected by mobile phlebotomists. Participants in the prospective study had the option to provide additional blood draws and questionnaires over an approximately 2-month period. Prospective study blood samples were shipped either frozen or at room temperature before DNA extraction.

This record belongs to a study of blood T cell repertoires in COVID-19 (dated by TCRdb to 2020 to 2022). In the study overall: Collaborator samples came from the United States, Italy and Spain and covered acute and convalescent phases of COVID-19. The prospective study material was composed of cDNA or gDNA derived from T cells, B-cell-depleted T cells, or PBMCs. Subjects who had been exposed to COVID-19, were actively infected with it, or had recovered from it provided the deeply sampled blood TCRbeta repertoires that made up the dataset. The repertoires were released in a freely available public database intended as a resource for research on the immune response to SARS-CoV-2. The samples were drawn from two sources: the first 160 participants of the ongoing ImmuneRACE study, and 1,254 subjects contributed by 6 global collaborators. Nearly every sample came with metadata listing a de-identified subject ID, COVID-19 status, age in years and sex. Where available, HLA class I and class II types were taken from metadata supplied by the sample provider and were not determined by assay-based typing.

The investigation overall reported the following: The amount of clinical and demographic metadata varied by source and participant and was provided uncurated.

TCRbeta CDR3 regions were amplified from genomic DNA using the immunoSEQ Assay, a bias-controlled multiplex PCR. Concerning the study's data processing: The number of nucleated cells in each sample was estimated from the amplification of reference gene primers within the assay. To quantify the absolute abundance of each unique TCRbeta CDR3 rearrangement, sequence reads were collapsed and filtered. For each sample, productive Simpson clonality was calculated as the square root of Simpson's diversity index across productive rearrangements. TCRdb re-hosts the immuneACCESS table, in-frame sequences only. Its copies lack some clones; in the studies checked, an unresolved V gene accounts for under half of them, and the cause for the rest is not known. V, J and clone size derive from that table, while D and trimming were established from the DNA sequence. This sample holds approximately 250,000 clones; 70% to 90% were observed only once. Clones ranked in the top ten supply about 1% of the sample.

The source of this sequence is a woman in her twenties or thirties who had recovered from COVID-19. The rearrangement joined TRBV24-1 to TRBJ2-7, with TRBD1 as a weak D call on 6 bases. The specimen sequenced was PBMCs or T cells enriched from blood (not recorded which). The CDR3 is CATSDSTGPEQYF. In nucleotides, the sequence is TGTGCCACCAGTGACTCTACAGGGCCCGAGCAGTACTTC.